This T cell receptor beta chain was recorded in a study of response to subunit inactivated influenza vaccine. Trimming at V came to 6 bases and at J to 1 base, leaving 9 bases not matched to a gene. The CDR3 is 14 amino acids. Germline V CDR1 and CDR2: SQVTM, ANQGSEA. TCRdb reprocessed the RT-PCR reads with MiXCR, giving one entry per CDR3 protein. This table has roughly 190,000 distinct CDR3 sequences, 10% to 15% appearing once. The same specimen was also included in a second study, on T cells expressing NK-cell markers. That work adds: With UMIs, 5'RACE template switching was used to make TCR beta cDNA. Repertoire data for TCR beta were derived from sorted T cells (CD3+CD56+NKG2C+, CD3+CD56+NKG2C- and CD3+CD56-NKG2C+). Seven of the eight sequenced donors were HCMV-seropositive; one was seronegative. The CD3+CD56-NKG2C+ fraction was also led by these clonotypes in several donors. No clear determination of HCMV specificity was made for expanded NKG2C+ T cell clones.

This TCR was sampled from a man aged 50 or older who received an inactivated influenza vaccine. The sample in question was CD8+ T cells sorted from PBMCs, obtained 12 days after vaccination. This chain joins TRBV29-1 and TRBJ2-7; 7 bases align to TRBD1. As DNA, the CDR3 is TGCAGCGTGGCCGGGACAGCCCAGTCCTACGAGCAGTACTTC. Translating gives CSVAGTAQSYEQYF.